The 3 T cell receptor beta chains below were found in one sample sequenced in a study of graft-versus-host responses after intestinal transplantation. These receptors are not linked to any known antigen. TCRdb's copy holds only in-frame clones and misses some; the assay was immunoSEQ multiplex PCR. The sample holds around 110,000 clones, about nine tenths seen once. The sequencing here drew on unstimulated CD4+ T cells sorted from spleen or lymph node cells, taken before intestinal transplant. The source is a human donor who received an intestinal transplant.

This clone appeared once. CDR3 region: CASSVEASGGYEQYF. CDR3 nucleotides: TGTGCCAGCAGCGTAGAGGCTAGCGGGGGTTACGAGCAGTACTTC. The chain is built from TRBV9 and TRBJ2-7, with TRBD2 matching 10 bases. Losses at the gene ends were 0 bases for V and 4 bases for J; bases not matched to a gene: 4. The germline V gene encodes CDR1 SGDLS and CDR2 YYNGEE. The CDR3 has 15 amino acids.

This clone was recorded once. The CDR3 sequence is CASSETGTVTEAFF. DNA of the CDR3: TGTGCCAGCAGCGAGACAGGGACTGTGACTGAAGCTTTCTTT. This chain uses TRBV25-1 with TRBJ1-1, with 7 nucleotides matching TRBD1. The germline V gene has CDR1 MGHDK and CDR2 SYGVNS. The CDR3 extends over 14 amino acids. V lost 6 bases to trimming and J lost 5 bases; unmatched junction nucleotides: 9.

This chain links TRBV4-3 with TRBJ2-3, with D possibly being TRBD2 (6 bases). The germline gives CDR1 LGHNA, CDR2 YSLEER. This CDR3 has 17 amino acids. The germline V and J ends were trimmed by 3 bases and 5 bases, with 21 bases remaining between them. This CDR3 is CASSQGGTLLAQDTQYF. The CDR3 DNA reads as TGCGCCAGCAGCCAGGGCGGGACTCTTCTCGCCCAAGATACGCAGTATTTT.